The 27 T cell receptor beta chains reported below all come from one sample, sequenced in a study of glioma-infiltrating T cells. TCR alpha and beta CDR3 regions were amplified from RNA using iRepertoire nested multiplex PCR. TCRdb re-called the multiplex PCR reads with MiXCR, one entry per CDR3 protein. Here the sample spans approximately 190,000 distinct CDR3 sequences, 32% being singletons. Sequencing input: glioma tissue, nonneoplastic brain tissue, or PBMCs (not recorded which). These receptors were taken from a human donor with low-grade glioma or glioblastoma, undergoing nonglioma brain surgery, or in good health (not recorded which).

This clonotype was recorded at least ten times. This chain uses TRBV28 with TRBJ1-2, with 7 positions matching TRBD1. The CDR3 has 16 residues. CDR1 and CDR2 from the germline V gene are MDHEN and SYDVKM. With V trimmed by 8 bases and J by 1 base, 13 bases remained unmatched. The CDR3 coding sequence is TGTGCCAGCGGAGGGGGCGCATCTTCGGGTAACTATGGCTACACCTTC. Translating gives CASGGGASSGNYGYTF.

In the case of this clonotype: A much larger clonotype is one base distant, so this may be a read error. The rearrangement joins TRBV12-5 to TRBJ2-7; weak D call: TRBD1 (6 bases). This CDR3 has 13 amino acids. Trimming pared 5 bases from V and 7 bases from J, leaving 15 bases between. Germline CDR1 LGHNT, CDR2 FRNRAP. DNA of the CDR3: TGTGCTAGTGGTGCCTCCATTAGGGGGGAGCAGTACTTC. Protein sequence: CASGASIRGEQYF.

This clonotype has just one count. V and J are TRBV6-2 or TRBV6-3 and TRBJ1-5; 8 bases are shared with TRBD1. The CDR3 has 15 residues. The ends lost 10 bases at V and 14 bases at J; junction bases unmatched: 22. Germline CDR1 reads MNHEY; CDR2 reads SVGEGT. The CDR3 sequence is CAILPLRGQGQTKHF. Here the CDR3 DNA reads TGTGCCATCCTACCCCTCAGGGGGCAAGGGCAGACCAAGCATTTT.

This clonotype was seen ten or more times. The V and J genes are TRBV18 and TRBJ2-5; TRBD2 matches 8 bases. The CDR3 extends over 15 amino acids. Per the germline V gene, CDR1 is KGHSH and CDR2 is LQKENI. Trimming took 3 bases from V and 2 from J; bases not matched to a gene: 5. DNA for the CDR3: TGTGCCAGCTCACCTTCCGCTAGCGGGCAAGAGACCCAGTACTTC. It encodes CASSPSASGQETQYF. Full variable domain (rest looked up from reference TRBV18 and TRBJ2-5): NAGVMQNPRHLVRRRGQEARLRCSPMKGHSHVYWYRQLPEEGLKFMVYLQKENIIDESGMPKERFSAEFPKEGPSILRIQQVVRGDSAAYFCASSPSASGQETQYFGPGTRLLVL.

With respect to this clonotype: The final CDR3 position lacks the conserved phenylalanine or tryptophan, pointing to a likely read error. The chain links TRBV10-3 to TRBJ1-3; unclear D gene. CDR3 length: 16 residues. Germline-derived CDR1 and CDR2 are ENHRY and SYGVKD. The CDR3 sequence is CAVSESDGYSGNTIYL. The CDR3 region has the DNA TGTGCCGTCAGTGAGTCGGACGGATACTCTGGAAACACCATATATCTT.

This clonotype was seen repeatedly, ten times or more. The chain is built from TRBV7-2 and TRBJ1-4, with 7 positions matching TRBD1. Germline trimming cut 1 base from V and 8 bases from J; bases unmatched to any gene: 7. The CDR3 loop spans 15 amino acids. From germline, CDR1 is SGHTA and CDR2 FQGNSA. The CDR3 sequence: CASSLVQGLGEKLFF. In DNA, the CDR3 is TGTGCCAGCAGCTTAGTACAGGGGCTGGGGGAAAAACTGTTTTTT.

The rearrangement links TRBV19 to TRBJ2-2; D is perhaps TRBD1 (5 bases). The ends were cut back, 7 bases at V and 2 bases at J, with 17 bases in the middle. Germline V gene lookup returns CDR1 LNHDA and CDR2 SQIVND (reference sequence). This CDR3 region has 16 residues. CDR3 coding DNA: TGTGCCAGTAATAATCGTAGACAGAGAAACACCGGGGAGCTGTTTTTT. Its translation is CASNNRRQRNTGELFF.

This clonotype has a count of ten or more. The rearrangement joins TRBV27 to TRBJ2-1; the D gene is possibly TRBD1 (6 bases). The CDR3 contains 14 residues. V shed 5 bases and J shed 2 bases, with 10 bases lying between them. The V gene's germline CDR1 is MNHEY and CDR2 SMNVEV (reference sequence). Here the CDR3 DNA reads TGTGCCAGCAGTCCAGGGGTGCCCTACAATGAGCAGTTCTTC. It yields the protein CASSPGVPYNEQFF.

In its sample, this clonotype was seen many times. The chain couples TRBV5-1 to TRBJ1-6, with a possible D match to TRBD1 (5 bases). Germline V gene lookup returns CDR1 SGHRS and CDR2 YFSETQ. This CDR3 comprises 13 residues. V lost 7 bases and J lost 8, with 13 bases in between. In DNA form, the CDR3 reads TGCGCCAGCGCAGCTACCAGGGATTCACCCCTCCACTTT. This sequence encodes CASAATRDSPLHF.

This clonotype showed up many times. The chain combines TRBV28 with TRBJ1-4, with TRBD1 matching over 8 bases. The germline gives CDR1 MDHEN, CDR2 SYDVKM. The V segment lost 5 bases and the J segment 8 bases; nucleotides outside the gene matches: 13. The CDR3 is made up of 16 amino acids. The chain's CDR3 is CASSPGTGGWREKLFF. CDR3 bases: TGTGCCAGCAGTCCCGGGACAGGAGGCTGGCGAGAAAAACTGTTTTTT. Together with reference TRBV28 and TRBJ1-4, the CDR3 gives the full variable domain: DVKVTQSSRYLVKRTGEKVFLECVQDMDHENMFWYRQDPGLGLRLIYFSYDVKMKEKGDIPEGYSVSREKKERFSLILESASTNQTSMYLCASSPGTGGWREKLFFGSGTQLSVL.

This clonotype has a handful of counts. The chain links TRBV19 to TRBJ2-7, with unresolved D. Germline V lookup: CDR1 LNHDA, CDR2 SQIVND (reference sequence). CDR3 size: 13 residues. Trimming pared 3 bases from V and 9 bases from J, leaving 15 bases between. The DNA for the CDR3 is TGTGCCAGTAGTATCGGGTTTCCCTCTGGGCAGTACTTC. This gives the protein CASSIGFPSGQYF.

A remark on this clonotype: This may be a read error: a much more frequent sequence differs by one nucleotide. This chain connects TRBV27 to TRBJ2-5, with D tentatively TRBD2 (7 bases). The V end was cut by 6 bases, the J end by 5 bases, with 16 bases between. The CDR3 is 14 amino acids. The germline gives CDR1 MNHEY, CDR2 SMNVEV (reference sequence). Here the CDR3 reads CASSRGGGTETQYF. CDR3 bases: TGTGCCAGCAGCCGTGGGGGGGGCACGGAGACCCAGTACTTC.

A remark on this clonotype: Being one base from a much bigger clone, this may be a read error. The rearrangement links TRBV28 to TRBJ2-6; 7 bases agree with TRBD1. There are 17 residues in the CDR3. Trimming cost V 9 bases and J 2 bases; bases outside gene matches: 13. Germline V CDR1 and CDR2: MDHEN, SYDVKM. The CDR3 DNA reads TGTGCCAGTACACAACAGGGGTGGGCCCCTGGGGCCAACGTCCTGACTTTC. Its protein product is CASTQQGWAPGANVLTF.

Details on this clonotype: The limits of the CDR3 on the DNA are not certain, so only TCRdb's listed CDR3 is given. V usage is TRBV29-1 and J usage is TRBJ1-2; TRBD1, the table's D call, was not compared with the DNA. Both ends counted, the CDR3 spans 14 residues. Germline loops: CDR1 SQVTM, CDR2 ANQGSEA. CDR3 protein: CSVVGGGTVYGHTF.

The chain joins TRBV15 to TRBJ2-5; a weak D match, TRBD1 (5 bases). The CDR3 spans 14 residues. Deletions cut 3 bases from V and 4 bases from J, with 12 bases between. Per the germline V gene, CDR1 is LNHNV and CDR2 is YYDKDF (reference sequence). DNA for the CDR3: TGTGCCACCAGCAGCGCTCGCAGGGCAGAGACCCAGTACTTC. Translating it yields CATSSARRAETQYF.

In regard to this clonotype: A much larger clone differs from this one at a single base, so this may be a read error. This chain joins TRBV19 and TRBJ2-3, with D uncertain. Germline V gene data show CDR1 as LNHDA and CDR2 as SQIVND (reference sequence). The CDR3 spans 13 residues. The CDR3, as DNA: TGTTCCAGTAGTATGTTCCACTCCGATACGCAGTATTTT. The encoded protein is CSSSMFHSDTQYF.

This clonotype was seen a single time. This may be a read error, as it is one base from a much larger clone. This chain links TRBV7-2 with TRBJ1-1; D is unclear. V was pared by 2 bases and J by 1 base, with 20 bases between. Germline CDR1 reads SGHTA; CDR2 reads FQGNSA. The CDR3 has 18 residues. CDR3 loop: CASSLRTREELRNTEAFF. The CDR3 DNA reads as TGTGCCAGCAGCTTACGAACTAGGGAGGAATTGAGGAACACTGAAGCTTTCTTT. Drawing the rest from reference TRBV7-2 and TRBJ1-1, the complete variable domain is GAGVSQSPSNKVTEKGKDVELRCDPISGHTALYWYRQSLGQGLEFLIYFQGNSAPDKSGLPSDRFSAERTGGSVSTLTIQRTQQEDSAVYLCASSLRTREELRNTEAFFGQGTRLTVV.

This clonotype was seen repeatedly, ten times or more. V and J are TRBV27 and TRBJ2-7; 7 bases fit TRBD2. Germline V CDR1 and CDR2: MNHEY, SMNVEV (reference sequence). The CDR3 covers 14 residues. Trimming cost V 3 bases and J 0 bases; bases outside gene matches: 2. The DNA of the CDR3 is TGTGCCAGCAGTTTTGGCGGGAGCTCCTACGAGCAGTACTTC. Amino acid sequence: CASSFGGSSYEQYF.

This clonotype was seen at least ten times. The rearrangement links TRBV7-9 to TRBJ2-2, with 7 bases fitting TRBD1. From germline, CDR1 is SEHNR and CDR2 FQNEAQ (reference sequence). The CDR3 is 13 amino acids. V gave up 10 bases and J gave up 1 base; unmatched junction bases: 3. The chain's CDR3 is CANTGENTGELFF. The CDR3 DNA follows: TGTGCCAATACAGGGGAGAACACCGGGGAGCTGTTTTTT. The full variable domain, rest sourced from reference TRBV7-9 and TRBJ2-2, is DTGVSQNPRHKITKRGQNVTFRCDPISEHNRLYWYRQTLGQGPEFLTYFQNEAQLEKSRLLSDRFSAERPKGSFSTLEIQRTEQGDSAMYLCANTGENTGELFFGEGSRLTVL.

This clonotype was counted a single time. One end of the junction is discordant with germline, which a read error may explain. The V gene is TRBV19, the J gene TRBJ2-2, with D possibly TRBD1 on 5 matching bases. Germline assignment: CDR1 LNHDA and CDR2 SQIVND (reference sequence). The CDR3 runs to 16 residues. The CDR3 sequence is CACSPLGSGYTGELFF. The CDR3 DNA follows: TGTGCCTGTAGTCCCCTTGGGTCAGGGTACACCGGGGAGCTGTTTTTT.

This clonotype showed up just once. The chain combines TRBV13 with TRBJ2-7; D may correspond to TRBD1 or TRBD2 (5 bases each). This CDR3 has 14 residues. The V gene's germline CDR1 is PRHDT and CDR2 FYEKMQ (reference sequence). The V end was cut by 3 bases, the J end by 7 bases, with 16 bases between. The CDR3 coding sequence is TGTGCCAGCAGCTTTACGGGGACCCAGAGGGAGCAGTACTTC. This encodes CASSFTGTQREQYF.

This clonotype was recorded once. The junction departs from germline at one end; a sequencing error may be responsible. The gene calls are TRBV6-1 and TRBJ2-1; 9 nucleotides agree with TRBD2. CDR1 is MNHNS, CDR2 SASEGT, per germline. The CDR3 consists of 14 residues. The CDR3 here is CVSRRGRAYNEQFF. The CDR3 DNA reads as TGTGTCAGCCGGCGCGGGAGGGCCTACAATGAGCAGTTCTTC.

This clonotype showed up many times. This chain joins TRBV13 and TRBJ2-5; 7 bases agree with TRBD1. CDR1 is PRHDT and CDR2 is FYEKMQ in the germline V gene (reference sequence). V was clipped by 5 bases and J by 1 base; unmatched bases: 4. CDR3 length equals 14 residues. Written as DNA, the CDR3 is TGTGCCAGCAGCGTTACAGGGGTCCAAGAGACCCAGTACTTC. Its translation: CASSVTGVQETQYF.

V usage is TRBV27 and J usage is TRBJ1-2; 9 bases are shared with TRBD1. Germline values: CDR1 MNHEY, CDR2 SMNVEV (reference sequence). The CDR3 runs to 15 residues. J lost 4 bases, V lost 6 bases, and 9 bases had no gene match. CDR3 DNA sequence: TGTGCCAGCAGCCGGTTCGAGACAGGGGGCTATGGCTACACCTTC. Protein product: CASSRFETGGYGYTF.

Remarks on this clonotype: This may come from a read error, since a much larger clone is one base off. J is TRBJ2-3 and V is TRBV18, with 7 bases that match TRBD1. The CDR3 has 15 amino acids. Per germline, CDR1 KGHSH and CDR2 LQKENI. The CDR3 coding sequence is TGTGCCAGCTCACTCGGACAGGCCACCAGGGATAAGCAGTATTTT. It encodes CASSLGQATRDKQYF.

The rearrangement joins TRBV20-1 to TRBJ2-5; D remains unclear. V lost 0 bases and J 2 bases, leaving 10 bases between the germline ends. The CDR3 extends over 14 amino acids. Per germline, CDR1 DFQATT and CDR2 SNEGSKA (reference sequence). The CDR3 here is CSARDLLEQETQYF. CDR3 nucleotides: TGCAGTGCTAGAGATTTGTTAGAGCAAGAGACCCAGTACTTC.

At least ten counts were recorded for this clonotype. The chain carries TRBV12-3 or TRBV12-4 and TRBJ2-7; no firm D call. There are 11 residues in the CDR3. V was clipped by 4 bases and J by 7 bases, with 8 bases between them. CDR3 nucleotide sequence: TGTGCCAGCAGTTCCAGAGGAGAGCAGTACTTC. Encoded protein: CASSSRGEQYF.